This T cell receptor beta chain was sequenced in a study of OX40 agonist ivuxolimab in advanced cancers. This CDR3 has 14 amino acids. V lost 0 bases and J 9 bases, leaving 14 bases between the germline ends. Germline loops: CDR1 LNHNV, CDR2 YYDKDF (reference sequence). Method: immunoSEQ multiplex PCR; TCRdb's copy keeps in-frame clones and lacks some. The table includes approximately 77,000 clones, about 90% detected once. The V call is TRBV15, the J call TRBJ2-5; weak D call: TRBD2 (7 bases). The sequence came from an adult with an advanced solid tumor such as melanoma, head and neck, liver or kidney cancer. Sequencing used CD4+ or CD8+ T cells sorted from blood, obtained in a trial of the OX40 agonist ivuxolimab. CDR3 coding DNA: TGTGCCACCAGCAGAGATAACGGGGAGGGGGCCCAGTACTTC. Translation: CATSRDNGEGAQYF. The variable domain in full, completed from reference TRBV15 and TRBJ2-5, reads DAMVIQNPRYQVTQFGKPVTLSCSQTLNHNVMYWYQQKSSQAPKLLFHYYDKDFNNEADTPDNFQSRRPNTSFCFLDIRSPGLGDTAMYLCATSRDNGEGAQYFGPGTRLLVL.